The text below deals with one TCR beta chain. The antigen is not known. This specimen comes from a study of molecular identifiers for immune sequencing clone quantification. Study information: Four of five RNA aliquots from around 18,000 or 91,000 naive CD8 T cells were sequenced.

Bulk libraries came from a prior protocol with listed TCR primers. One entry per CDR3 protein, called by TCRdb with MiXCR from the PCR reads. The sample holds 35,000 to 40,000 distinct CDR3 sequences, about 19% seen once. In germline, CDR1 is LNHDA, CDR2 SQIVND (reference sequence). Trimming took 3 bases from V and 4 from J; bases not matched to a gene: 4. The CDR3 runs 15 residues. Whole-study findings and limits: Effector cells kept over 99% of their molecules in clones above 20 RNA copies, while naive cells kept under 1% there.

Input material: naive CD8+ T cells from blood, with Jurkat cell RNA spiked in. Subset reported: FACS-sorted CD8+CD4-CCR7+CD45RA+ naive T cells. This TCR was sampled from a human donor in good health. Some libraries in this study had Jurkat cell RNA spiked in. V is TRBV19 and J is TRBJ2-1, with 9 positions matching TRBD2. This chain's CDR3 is CASSIFLAGYNEQFF. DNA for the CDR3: TGTGCCAGTAGTATCTTCCTAGCGGGATACAATGAGCAGTTCTTC. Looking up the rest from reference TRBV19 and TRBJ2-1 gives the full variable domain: DGGITQSPKYLFRKEGQNVTLSCEQNLNHDAMYWYRQDPGQGLRLIYYSQIVNDFQKGDIAEGYSVSREKKESFPLTVTSAQKNPTAFYLCASSIFLAGYNEQFFGPGTRLTVL.